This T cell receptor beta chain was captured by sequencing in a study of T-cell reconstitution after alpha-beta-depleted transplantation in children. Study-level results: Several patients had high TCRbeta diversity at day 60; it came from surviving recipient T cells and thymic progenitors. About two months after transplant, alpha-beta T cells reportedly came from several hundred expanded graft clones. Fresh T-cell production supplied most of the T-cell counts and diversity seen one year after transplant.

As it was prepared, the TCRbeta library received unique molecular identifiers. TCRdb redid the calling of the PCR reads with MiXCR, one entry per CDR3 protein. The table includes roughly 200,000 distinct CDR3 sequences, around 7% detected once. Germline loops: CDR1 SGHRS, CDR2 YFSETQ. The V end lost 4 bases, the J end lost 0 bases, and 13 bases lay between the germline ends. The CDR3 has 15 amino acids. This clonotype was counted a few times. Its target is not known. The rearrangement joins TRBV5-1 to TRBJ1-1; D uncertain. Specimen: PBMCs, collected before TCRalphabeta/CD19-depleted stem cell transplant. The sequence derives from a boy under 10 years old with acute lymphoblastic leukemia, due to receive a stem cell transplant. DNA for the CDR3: TGCGCCAGCAGCATGAGCGGCGGATTGAACACTGAAGCTTTCTTT. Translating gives CASSMSGGLNTEAFF. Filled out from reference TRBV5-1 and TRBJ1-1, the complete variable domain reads KAGVTQTPRYLIKTRGQQVTLSCSPISGHRSVSWYQQTPGQGLQFLFEYFSETQRNKGNFPGRFSGRQFSNSRSEMNVSTLELGDSALYLCASSMSGGLNTEAFFGQGTRLTVV.